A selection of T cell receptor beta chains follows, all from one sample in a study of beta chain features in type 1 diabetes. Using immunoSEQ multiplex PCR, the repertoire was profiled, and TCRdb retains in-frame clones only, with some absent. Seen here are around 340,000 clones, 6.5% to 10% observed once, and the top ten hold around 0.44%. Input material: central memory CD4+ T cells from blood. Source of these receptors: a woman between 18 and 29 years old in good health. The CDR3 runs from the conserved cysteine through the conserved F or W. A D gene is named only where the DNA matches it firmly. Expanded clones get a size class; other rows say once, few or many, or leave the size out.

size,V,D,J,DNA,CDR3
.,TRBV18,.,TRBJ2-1,TGTGCCAGCTCCCTATCAACAGGGTCAGGTGAGCAGTTCTTC,CASSLSTGSGEQFF
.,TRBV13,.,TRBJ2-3,TGTGCCAGCAGACTAAACACAGATACGCAGTATTTT,CASRLNTDTQYF
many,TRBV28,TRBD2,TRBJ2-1,TGTGCCAGCAGACCTCGGGGGGAAACCTACAATGAGCAGTTCTTC,CASRPRGETYNEQFF
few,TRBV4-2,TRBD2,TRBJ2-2,TGTGCCAGCAACGGGGGTAGCGGGCACTTGGGCTCCGGGGAGCTGTTTTTT,CASNGGSGHLGSGELFF
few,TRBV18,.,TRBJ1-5,TGTGCCAGCTCACCACGTACGGGGTCGCAGAATAGCAATCAGCCCCAGCATTTT,CASSPRTGSQNSNQPQHF
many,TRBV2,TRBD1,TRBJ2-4,TGTGCCAGCAGTGAGTTGACAGGGGCTTCCAACATTCAGTACTTC,CASSELTGASNIQYF
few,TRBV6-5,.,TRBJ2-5,TGTGCCAGCAGTGAAGGAGGGGGGCAAGAGACCCAGTACTTC,CASSEGGGQETQYF
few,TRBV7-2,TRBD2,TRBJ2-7,TGTGCCAGCAGCTTAAATTACGCTAGCGGGAGAGACGAGCAGTACTTC,CASSLNYASGRDEQYF
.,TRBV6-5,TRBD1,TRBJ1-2,TGTGCCAGCAGTTACTCGATTACAGGGGGCTATGGCTACACCTTC,CASSYSITGGYGYTF
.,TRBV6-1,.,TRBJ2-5,TGTGCCAGCAGTGAAGCAGGAGGGAAAGAGACCCAGTACTTC,CASSEAGGKETQYF
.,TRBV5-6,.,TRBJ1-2,TGTGCCAGCAGCTTGGGTACGATCAGAGCTAACTATGGCTACACCTTC,CASSLGTIRANYGYTF
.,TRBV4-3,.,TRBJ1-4,TGCGCCAGCAGCCAAGAAGAGGGCAGGGGTGGGGAAAAACTGTTTTTT,CASSQEEGRGGEKLFF
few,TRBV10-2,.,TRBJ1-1,TGCGCCAGCACAGTTCGAGTGAACACTGAAGCTTTCTTT,CASTVRVNTEAFF
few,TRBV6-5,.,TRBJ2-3,TGTGCCAGGGTGAAAAAAGGACTGCTGACAGATACGCAGTATTTT,CARVKKGLLTDTQYF
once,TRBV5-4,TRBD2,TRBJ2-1,TGTGCCAGCAGCTTGGGAGGACTAGCGGTTCTCTACAATGAGCAGTTCTTC,CASSLGGLAVLYNEQFF
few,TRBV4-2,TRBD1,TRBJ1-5,TGTGCCAGCAGCCAGGAGGACAGGGCGCAGCCCCAGCATTTT,CASSQEDRAQPQHF
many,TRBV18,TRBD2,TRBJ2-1,TGTGCCAGCTCACCACAGGCTAGCGGGGGTTACAATGAGCAGTTCTTC,CASSPQASGGYNEQFF
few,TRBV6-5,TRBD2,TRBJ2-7,TGTGCCAGCAGTTACTCGCTAGCGGGAGGGGTCTACGAGCAGTACTTC,CASSYSLAGGVYEQYF
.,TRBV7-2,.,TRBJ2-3,TGTGCCAGCAGCTTTCCCGAGGCAGATACGCAGTATTTT,CASSFPEADTQYF
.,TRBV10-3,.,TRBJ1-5,TGTGCCATCTGGAGCGGACGGAAGAATCAGCCCCAGCATTTT,CAIWSGRKNQPQHF
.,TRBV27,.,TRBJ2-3,TGTGCCAGCAGAGAAGTCGGAAGAACAGATACGCAGTATTTT,CASREVGRTDTQYF
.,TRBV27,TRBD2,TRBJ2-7,TGTGCCAGCAGTTTAAGGGTCGGGGGGATCTACGAGCAGTACTTC,CASSLRVGGIYEQYF
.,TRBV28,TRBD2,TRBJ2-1,TGTGCCAGCAGACTCGCGGGGGGAAGCTCCTACAATGAGCAGTTCTTC,CASRLAGGSSYNEQFF
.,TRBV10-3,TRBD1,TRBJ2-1,TGTGCCATCAGTGGCCCGGGACAGGGCAGTAGGGAGCAGTTCTTC,CAISGPGQGSREQFF
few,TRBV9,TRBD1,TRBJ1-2,TGTGCCAGCAGCGGTACAGGGGACTATGGCTACACCTTC,CASSGTGDYGYTF
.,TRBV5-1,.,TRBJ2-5,TGCGCCAGCAGCTTGGCGGGAATGGAGACCCAGTACTTC,CASSLAGMETQYF
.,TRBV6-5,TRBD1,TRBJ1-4,TGTGCCAGCAGCTATAAGACAGGGGGGGGAGAAAAACTGTTTTTT,CASSYKTGGGEKLFF
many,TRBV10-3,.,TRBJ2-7,TGTGCCATCAGGGAATGGGGCGGAAAAGGCGAGCAGTACTTC,CAIREWGGKGEQYF
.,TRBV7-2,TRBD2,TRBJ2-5,TGTGCCAGCAGCTTCGGACTAGCGCGAGAGACCCAGTACTTC,CASSFGLARETQYF
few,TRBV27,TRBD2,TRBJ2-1,TGTGCCAGCAGTTTTCTAGCTAGCGGGAGATACAATGAGCAGTTCTTC,CASSFLASGRYNEQFF
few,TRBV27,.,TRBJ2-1,TGTGCCAGCCAACCCGCGAAGTCCTACAATGAGCAGTTCTTC,CASQPAKSYNEQFF
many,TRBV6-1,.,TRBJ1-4,TGTGCCAGCAGAAATGAAAAACTGTTTTTT,CASRNEKLFF
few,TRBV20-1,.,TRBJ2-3,TGCAGTGCTGGGCCCACAGATACGCAGTATTTT,CSAGPTDTQYF
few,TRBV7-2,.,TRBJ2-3,TGTGCCAGCAGCTTGTACACAGATACGCAGTATTTT,CASSLYTDTQYF
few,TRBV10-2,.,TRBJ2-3,TGCGCCAGCAGTGAGTCTAGGCGGACAGATACGCAGTATTTT,CASSESRRTDTQYF
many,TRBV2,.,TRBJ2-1,TGTGCCAGCAGTGTCTACGATGAGCAGTTCTTC,CASSVYDEQFF
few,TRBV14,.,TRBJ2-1,TGTGCCAGCAGCCAAGATCGGGGGTTCTACAATGAGCAGTTCTTC,CASSQDRGFYNEQFF
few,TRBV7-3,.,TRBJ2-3,TGTGCCAGCAGCACGTCACAAACAGATACGCAGTATTTT,CASSTSQTDTQYF
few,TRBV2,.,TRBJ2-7,TGTGCCAGCAGTTTCCAGTACGAGCAGTACTTC,CASSFQYEQYF
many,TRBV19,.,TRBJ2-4,TGTGCCAGTAGTCCCGTAAAAGTAGCCAAAAACATTCAGTACTTC,CASSPVKVAKNIQYF
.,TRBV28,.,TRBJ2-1,TGTGCCAGCAGTCCCCCAATCGCTGGGTCCTACAATGAGCAGTTCTTC,CASSPPIAGSYNEQFF
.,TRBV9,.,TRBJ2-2,TGTGCCAGCAGCCCGGGACCAACCCCGGGAACCGGGGAGCTGTTTTTT,CASSPGPTPGTGELFF
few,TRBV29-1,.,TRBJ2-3,TGCAGCGTTGATCCGGGACAAGGCACAGATACGCAGTATTTT,CSVDPGQGTDTQYF
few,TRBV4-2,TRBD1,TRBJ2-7,TGTGCCAGCAGCCAGCGGGACAGGGGGTTGTACGAGCAGTACTTC,CASSQRDRGLYEQYF
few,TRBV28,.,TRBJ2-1,TGTGCCAGCAATACAGCCTGGATATACAATGAGCAGTTCTTC,CASNTAWIYNEQFF
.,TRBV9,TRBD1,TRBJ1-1,TGTGCCAGCAGCGCTACAGGGGACCGGACTGAAGCTTTCTTT,CASSATGDRTEAFF
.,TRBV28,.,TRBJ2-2,TGTGCCAGCAGTTTATTCACCGGGGAGCTGTTTTTT,CASSLFTGELFF
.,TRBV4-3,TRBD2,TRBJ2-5,TGCGCCAGCAGCCAGTCTTTAGCGGGAGTGGGGGAGACCCAGTACTTC,CASSQSLAGVGETQYF
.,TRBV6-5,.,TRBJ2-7,TGTGCCAGCAGTTACCAGGGGAGCTCCTACGAGCAGTACTTC,CASSYQGSSYEQYF
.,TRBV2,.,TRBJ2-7,TGTGCCAGCAGCGGGAGCTACGAGCAGTACTTC,CASSGSYEQYF
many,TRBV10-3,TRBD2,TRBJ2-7,TGTGCCATCAGTGATCGGGCTAGCGGGAGGTCCTACGAGCAGTACTTC,CAISDRASGRSYEQYF